The source of this T cell receptor beta chain is a study of blood T cell repertoires in COVID-19. Whole-study context: Samples came from the United States, Italy and Spain, spanning acute and convalescent COVID-19.

While infection was still active, Seattle patients were enrolled and then followed longitudinally. The authors' processing: Amplified reference gene primers provided the basis for estimating nucleated cell counts. Data came from immunoSEQ multiplex PCR; TCRdb stores just in-frame clones and leaves some out. V, J and clone size were drawn from that table, and D and trimming were deduced from the DNA. Here the sample spans a few hundred thousand clones, approximately 90% being singletons. Specimen: peripheral blood. This TCR came from a man between 18 and 29 years old with COVID-19, enrolled during active disease.

The CDR3 DNA is TGTGCCAGCAGACCTTCGGGGGACACTGAAGCTTTCTTT. It encodes CASRPSGDTEAFF. The chain joins TRBV6-4 to TRBJ1-1, with D maybe TRBD1 (5 bases). V lost 6 bases and J 3 bases, leaving 11 bases between the germline ends. The CDR3 contains 13 residues. Germline V CDR1 and CDR2: MRHNA, SNTAGT.